Shown below are 29 T cell receptor beta chains from a single sample sequenced in a study of T cell responses to AZD1222 COVID-19 vaccine. Generated by immunoSEQ multiplex PCR, the TCRdb table keeps only in-frame clones and is missing some. The sample comprises about 170,000 clones, over 90% of which are singletons, and roughly 3.9% rests with the top ten. The sample was peripheral blood, taken on day 0 of AZD1222 vaccination. The origin of the receptors is an adult in good health.

The chain has TRBV27 and TRBJ2-7, with 9 bases lining up with TRBD1. This CDR3 comprises 17 residues. V shed 0 bases and J 5 bases; nucleotides not matched to a gene: 11. Germline-derived CDR1 and CDR2 are MNHEY and SMNVEV (reference sequence). The CDR3 DNA reads TGTGCCAGCAGTTTATCTTTCGGGGACAGGGATTTCCACGAGCAGTACTTC. This translates into CASSLSFGDRDFHEQYF.

The chain joins TRBV10-3 to TRBJ1-6; D gene unclear. The CDR3 is 13 amino acids. Per germline, CDR1 ENHRY and CDR2 SYGVKD. The ends were cut back, 6 bases at V and 10 bases at J, with 13 bases in the middle. Here the CDR3 reads CAIRSGYESPLHF. CDR3 in DNA: TGTGCCATCAGGTCCGGGTACGAGTCACCCCTCCACTTT.

The chain uses TRBV7-6 and TRBJ2-1; TRBD2 is a possible D gene (5 bases). CDR3 length: 15 residues. The germline V gene encodes CDR1 SGHVS and CDR2 FNYEAQ. Trimming shortened V by 2 bases and J by 5 bases, and 13 bases separated the two germline ends. CDR3 DNA: TGTGCCAGCAGCTTATCGTCGGGGTACAACAATGAGCAGTTCTTC. Protein sequence: CASSLSSGYNNEQFF.

The chain links TRBV5-5 to TRBJ1-5; tentatively, D is TRBD1 (5 bases). V lost 4 bases and J lost 3, with 11 bases in between. Germline assignment: CDR1 SGHKS and CDR2 YYEKEE (reference sequence). The CDR3 consists of 14 residues. The CDR3 here is CASSPGLTNQPQHF. The CDR3 DNA reads as TGTGCCAGCAGCCCGGGACTCACCAATCAGCCCCAGCATTTT.

The V call is TRBV2, the J call TRBJ1-1, with D possibly matching TRBD1 (6 bases). V lost 3 bases, J lost 11 bases, and 7 bases lay in between. The germline V gene has CDR1 SNHLY and CDR2 FYNNEI. This CDR3 has 10 residues. The CDR3 bases are TGTGCCAGCAGTGAGAGGGGGGCTTTCTTT. Protein sequence: CASSERGAFF.

The chain recombines TRBV2 with TRBJ2-5; 7 nucleotides match TRBD2. CDR1 and CDR2 from the germline V gene are SNHLY and FYNNEI. CDR3 length: 14 amino acids. Unmatched junction bases numbered 10, after V lost 7 bases and J lost 5 bases. Here the CDR3 DNA reads TGTGCCAGCACGAAAAGACTAGCAGGGGAGACCCAGTACTTC. Its translation: CASTKRLAGETQYF.

This clone appeared a single time. Additional DNA sequences in this sample encode the identical CDR3. The chain is built from TRBV27 and TRBJ1-2; no definite D call. Trimming stripped 1 base from V and 2 bases from J, with 11 bases between. The CDR3 runs to 15 residues. Germline values: CDR1 MNHEY, CDR2 SMNVEV (reference sequence). The DNA for the CDR3 is TGTGCCAGCAGTTTATTAGGCGGAGCAAACTATGGCTACACCTTC. This gives the protein CASSLLGGANYGYTF.

The chain is built from TRBV6-5 and TRBJ2-7; 12 bases are shared with TRBD2. Germline values: CDR1 MNHEY, CDR2 SVGAGI. This CDR3 contains 14 residues. V shed 11 bases, J shed 3 bases, and the junction held 8 bases outside the gene matches. The chain's CDR3 is CAVGTSGWRYEQYF. DNA of the CDR3: TGTGCCGTAGGGACTAGCGGGTGGCGCTACGAGCAGTACTTC.

The rearrangement links TRBV3-1 (or the pseudogene TRBV3-2) to TRBJ1-1; unclear D gene. Germline V gene lookup returns CDR1 LGHDT and CDR2 YNNKEL (reference sequence). The CDR3 loop spans 16 amino acids. The germline V and J ends were trimmed by 1 base and 2 bases, with 14 bases remaining between them. The CDR3 spells CASSQVGEGPNTEAFF. The DNA of the CDR3 is TGTGCCAGCAGCCAAGTTGGAGAGGGTCCTAACACTGAAGCTTTCTTT.

The V gene is TRBV4-2, the J gene TRBJ2-2; D is possibly TRBD1 (6 bases). V lost 4 bases to trimming and J lost 3 bases, with 15 bases between them. The CDR3 sequence is 16 residues long. The germline gives CDR1 LGHNA, CDR2 YNFKEQ. CDR3 region: CASSLSWGPDTGELFF. Here the CDR3 DNA reads TGTGCCAGCAGCCTATCCTGGGGGCCCGACACCGGGGAGCTGTTTTTT.

A word on this clone: Other DNA sequences of this sample code for an identical CDR3. The chain couples TRBV12-3 or TRBV12-4 to TRBJ2-5; D is ambiguous. Trimming took 1 base from V and 4 from J, leaving 1 base between them. The CDR3 sequence is 11 residues long. CDR3 nucleotides: TGTGCCAGCAGTTTAGGAGAGACCCAGTACTTC. Residues: CASSLGETQYF.

CDR3 sequence reads: CASSPEAATNEKLFF. In DNA, the CDR3 is TGCGCCAGCAGCCCGGAGGCGGCAACTAATGAAAAACTGTTTTTT. This chain uses TRBV5-1 with TRBJ1-4, with D unclear. CDR1 is SGHRS, CDR2 YFSETQ, per germline. V was trimmed by 4 bases and J by 0 bases, leaving 10 bases between them. This CDR3 has 15 amino acids.

The rearrangement links TRBV5-6 to TRBJ1-6; D unresolved. Germline V gene lookup returns CDR1 SGHDT and CDR2 YYEEEE. Trimming stripped 0 bases from V and 14 bases from J, with 18 bases between. The CDR3 covers 15 residues. The CDR3 DNA sequence: TGTGCCAGCAGCTTGGGGCTTCTCGCCGGGGTAGCCCTCCACTTT. Its protein is CASSLGLLAGVALHF.

The genes are TRBV19 and TRBJ2-2; 7 nucleotides line up with TRBD1. J gave up 4 bases and V 6 bases, and 8 bases lay outside the gene matches. The CDR3 runs 15 residues. Germline lookup yields CDR1 LNHDA and CDR2 SQIVND (reference sequence). Written as DNA, the CDR3 is TGTGCCAGTAGCTCTAGGGACAGCTTCACCGGGGAGCTGTTTTTT. This sequence encodes CASSSRDSFTGELFF.

CDR3 protein: CASSYGTGSKDTEAFF. CDR3 nucleotide sequence: TGTGCCAGCAGTTACGGGACAGGGTCGAAGGACACTGAAGCTTTCTTT. The rearrangement links TRBV6-2 or TRBV6-3 to TRBJ1-1; 9 positions agree with TRBD1. The V gene's germline CDR1 is MNHEY and CDR2 SVGEGT. This CDR3 is built from 16 residues. V trimming: 2 bases; J trimming: 3 bases; junction bases outside the gene matches: 7.

The CDR3 DNA reads TGTGCCAGCAGCCTTACGACTCCTACCTACGAGCAGTACTTC. It codes for CASSLTTPTYEQYF. V is TRBV11-2 and J is TRBJ2-7; D uncertain. Germline CDR1 reads SGHAT; CDR2 reads FQNNGV. CDR3 length: 14 amino acids. V was trimmed by 5 bases and J by 2 bases, leaving 13 bases between them.

This chain links TRBV5-1 with TRBJ2-7; the match to TRBD2 covers 8 bases. Per germline, CDR1 SGHRS and CDR2 YFSETQ. With V trimmed by 5 bases and J by 5 bases, 3 bases remained unmatched. The CDR3 contains 12 residues. CDR3 DNA sequence: TGCGCCAGCAGGGATAGCGGGAACGAGCAGTACTTC. Protein: CASRDSGNEQYF. Drawing the rest from reference TRBV5-1 and TRBJ2-7, the complete variable domain is KAGVTQTPRYLIKTRGQQVTLSCSPISGHRSVSWYQQTPGQGLQFLFEYFSETQRNKGNFPGRFSGRQFSNSRSEMNVSTLELGDSALYLCASRDSGNEQYFGPGTRLTVT.

This chain uses TRBV28 with TRBJ2-1; D uncertain. This CDR3 has 13 amino acids. Germline V gene lookup returns CDR1 MDHEN and CDR2 SYDVKM. V lost 5 bases, J lost 9 bases, and 14 bases lay in between. The CDR3 spells CASSPNHSGEQFF. The CDR3 coding sequence is TGTGCCAGCAGTCCAAACCACTCGGGTGAGCAGTTCTTC.

V gene TRBV5-4 combines with J gene TRBJ2-7, with 7 bases lining up with TRBD2. Germline CDR1 reads SGHNT; CDR2 reads YYREEE (reference sequence). The V segment lost 5 bases and the J segment 6 bases; nucleotides outside the gene matches: 11. The CDR3 totals 14 residues. CDR3 region: CASSSGLEGLEQYF. The CDR3, as DNA: TGTGCCAGCAGTTCAGGACTAGAGGGTCTCGAGCAGTACTTC.

The rearrangement uses TRBV2 and TRBJ2-5; D is undetermined. The ends were cut back, 4 bases at V and 1 base at J, with 10 bases in the middle. Germline V gene sequence: CDR1 SNHLY, CDR2 FYNNEI. The CDR3 sequence is 14 residues long. The CDR3 DNA reads TGTGCCAGCAGTGTCTTGTCGGCCCAAGAGACCCAGTACTTC. Translation: CASSVLSAQETQYF.

This clone was seen a single time. This rearrangement joins TRBV6-5 to TRBJ2-3, with 8 bases matching TRBD1. V lost 0 bases and J lost 3; bases outside the gene matches: 5. The CDR3 sequence is 16 residues long. Germline loops: CDR1 MNHEY, CDR2 SVGAGI. The CDR3 DNA reads TGTGCCAGCAGTTACTCGGGGACAGGAATAACAGATACGCAGTATTTT. It codes for CASSYSGTGITDTQYF.

The genes are TRBV2 and TRBJ1-5, with D possibly matching TRBD1 (5 bases). Germline-derived CDR1 and CDR2 are SNHLY and FYNNEI. V shed 6 bases and J shed 11 bases, with 11 bases lying between them. The CDR3 loop spans 11 amino acids. The DNA of the CDR3 is TGTGCCAGCAGCGTTAACAGGACCCAGCATTTT. Amino acid sequence: CASSVNRTQHF.

The gene calls are TRBV6-5 and TRBJ2-3; D possibly corresponds to TRBD1 (8 bases). This CDR3 is 16 amino acids long. The V gene lost 2 bases and the J gene lost 6 bases, with 18 bases spanning the gap. Per germline, CDR1 MNHEY and CDR2 SVGAGI. CDR3 loop: CASSYRTGSGGDTQYF. Written as DNA, the CDR3 is TGTGCCAGCAGTTACCGGACAGGGTCCGGGGGGGATACGCAGTATTTT.

V usage is TRBV5-1 and J usage is TRBJ2-5, with D uncertain. Trimming took 2 bases from V and 2 from J, leaving 16 bases between them. Germline V gene data show CDR1 as SGHRS and CDR2 as YFSETQ. This CDR3 spans 16 amino acids. The CDR3 reads CASSFRSSMGQETQYF. CDR3 bases: TGCGCCAGCAGCTTCCGTTCCTCAATGGGGCAAGAGACCCAGTACTTC.

CDR3 DNA: TGTGCCAGCAGCTTATTAGCACTAGCGGGAGTCAATGAGCAGTTCTTC. It encodes CASSLLALAGVNEQFF. The chain is built from TRBV7-2 and TRBJ2-1; 11 bases agree with TRBD2. The CDR3 consists of 16 residues. Germline V CDR1 and CDR2: SGHTA, FQGNSA. With V trimmed by 2 bases and J by 6 bases, 6 bases remained unmatched.

The chain couples TRBV5-1 to TRBJ2-7; 10 nucleotides line up with TRBD2. The CDR3 is 16 amino acids. V gave up 3 bases and J gave up 3 bases; unmatched junction bases: 9. The germline V gene encodes CDR1 SGHRS and CDR2 YFSETQ. The CDR3 DNA is TGCGCCAGCAGCTCGGGGTTGGCTAGCGGGAGCTACGAGCAGTACTTC. Translated, it gives CASSSGLASGSYEQYF.

The chain couples TRBV5-1 to TRBJ2-5; D may be TRBD1 (6 bases). Between the trimmed V and J ends, which lost 0 bases and 4 bases, there was a span of 16 bases. The CDR3 extends over 16 amino acids. Germline values: CDR1 SGHRS, CDR2 YFSETQ. The CDR3 region is CASSLGSGVLGETQYF. The CDR3, as DNA: TGCGCCAGCAGCTTGGGATCAGGGGTATTGGGAGAGACCCAGTACTTC. The whole variable domain, remainder taken from reference TRBV5-1 and TRBJ2-5, is KAGVTQTPRYLIKTRGQQVTLSCSPISGHRSVSWYQQTPGQGLQFLFEYFSETQRNKGNFPGRFSGRQFSNSRSEMNVSTLELGDSALYLCASSLGSGVLGETQYFGPGTRLLVL.

This rearrangement joins TRBV30 to TRBJ2-1; 14 bases are a match to TRBD2. Germline lookup yields CDR1 GTSNPN and CDR2 SVGIG (reference sequence). Trimming at V came to 5 bases and at J to 4 bases, leaving 1 base not matched to a gene. CDR3 length equals 14 residues. CDR3 amino acids: CAWGTSGSYNEQFF. The CDR3 region has the DNA TGTGCCTGGGGGACTAGCGGGAGTTACAATGAGCAGTTCTTC.

The J gene is TRBJ2-7, the V gene TRBV5-1; 9 bases line up with TRBD2. The CDR3 length is 16 residues. The V and J ends lost 0 bases and 5 bases, in that order; junction bases with no gene match: 9. CDR1 and CDR2 (germline): SGHRS, YFSETQ. The CDR3 DNA reads TGCGCCAGCAGCTTGGTTGCTGCGGGGGGGCCAAACGAGCAGTACTTC. It is translated as CASSLVAAGGPNEQYF.